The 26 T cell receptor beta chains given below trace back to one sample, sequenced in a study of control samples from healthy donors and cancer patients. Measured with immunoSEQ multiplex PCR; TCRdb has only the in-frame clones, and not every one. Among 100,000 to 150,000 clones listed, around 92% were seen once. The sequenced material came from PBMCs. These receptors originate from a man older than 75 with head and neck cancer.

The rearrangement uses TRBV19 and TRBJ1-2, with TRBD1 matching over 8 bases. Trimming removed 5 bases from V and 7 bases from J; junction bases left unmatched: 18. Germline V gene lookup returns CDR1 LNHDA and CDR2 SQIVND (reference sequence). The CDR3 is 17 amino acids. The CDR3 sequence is CASSYADRGRGFPGYTF. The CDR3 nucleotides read TGTGCCAGTAGTTACGCAGACAGGGGAAGGGGGTTCCCTGGCTACACCTTC. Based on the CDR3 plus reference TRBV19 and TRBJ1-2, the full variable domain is DGGITQSPKYLFRKEGQNVTLSCEQNLNHDAMYWYRQDPGQGLRLIYYSQIVNDFQKGDIAEGYSVSREKKESFPLTVTSAQKNPTAFYLCASSYADRGRGFPGYTFGSGTRLTVV.

The CDR3, as DNA: TGCGCCAGCAGACTGGACAGTTGGGGCACTGAAGCTTTCTTT. Translation: CASRLDSWGTEAFF. The chain combines TRBV5-1 with TRBJ1-1; TRBD1 is a possible D gene (6 bases). The CDR3 has 14 amino acids. Per the germline V gene, CDR1 is SGHRS and CDR2 is YFSETQ. Trimming stripped 5 bases from V and 4 bases from J, with 15 bases between.

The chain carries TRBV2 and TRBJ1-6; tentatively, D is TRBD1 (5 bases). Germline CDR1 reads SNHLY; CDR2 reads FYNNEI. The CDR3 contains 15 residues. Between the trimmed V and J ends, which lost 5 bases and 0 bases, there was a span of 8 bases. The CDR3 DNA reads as TGTGCCAGCAGTATCGACAGCTCCTATAATTCACCCCTCCACTTT. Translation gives CASSIDSSYNSPLHF.

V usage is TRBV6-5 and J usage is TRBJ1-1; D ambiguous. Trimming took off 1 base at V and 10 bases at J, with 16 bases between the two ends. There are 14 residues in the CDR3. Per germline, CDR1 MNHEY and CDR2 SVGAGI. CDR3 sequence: CASSYLGPLHAAFF. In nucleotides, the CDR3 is TGTGCCAGCAGTTACTTAGGGCCTCTTCATGCAGCTTTCTTT.

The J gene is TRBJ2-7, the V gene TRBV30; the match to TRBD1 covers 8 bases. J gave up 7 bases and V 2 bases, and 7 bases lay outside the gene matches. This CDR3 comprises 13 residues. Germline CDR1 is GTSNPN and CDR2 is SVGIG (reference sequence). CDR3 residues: CAWSRDRLLEQYF. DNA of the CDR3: TGTGCCTGGAGTAGGGACAGGCTTTTGGAGCAGTACTTC. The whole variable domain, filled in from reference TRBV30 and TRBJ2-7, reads SQTIHQWPATLVQPVGSPLSLECTVEGTSNPNLYWYRQAAGRGLQLLFYSVGIGQISSEVPQNLSASRPQDRQFILSSKKLLLSDSGFYLCAWSRDRLLEQYFGPGTRLTVT.

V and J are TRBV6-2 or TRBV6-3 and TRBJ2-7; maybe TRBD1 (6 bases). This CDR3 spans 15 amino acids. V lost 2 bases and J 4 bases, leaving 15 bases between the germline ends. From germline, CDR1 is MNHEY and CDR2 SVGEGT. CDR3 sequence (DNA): TGTGCCAGCAGTTACACGGGGACAACAGGTTACGAGCAGTACTTC. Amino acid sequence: CASSYTGTTGYEQYF.

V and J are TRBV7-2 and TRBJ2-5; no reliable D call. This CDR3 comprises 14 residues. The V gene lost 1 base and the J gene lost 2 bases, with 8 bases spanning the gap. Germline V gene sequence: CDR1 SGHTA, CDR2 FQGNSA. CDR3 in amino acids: CASSLVWGQETQYF. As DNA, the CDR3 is TGTGCCAGCAGCTTAGTTTGGGGACAAGAGACCCAGTACTTC.

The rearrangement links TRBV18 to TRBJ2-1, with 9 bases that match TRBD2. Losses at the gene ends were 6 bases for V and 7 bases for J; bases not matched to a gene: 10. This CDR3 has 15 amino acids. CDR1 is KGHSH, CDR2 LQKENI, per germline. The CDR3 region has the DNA TGTGCCAGCTCGCCCCCGGGACTAGCTGGAAATGAGCAGTTCTTC. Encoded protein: CASSPPGLAGNEQFF.

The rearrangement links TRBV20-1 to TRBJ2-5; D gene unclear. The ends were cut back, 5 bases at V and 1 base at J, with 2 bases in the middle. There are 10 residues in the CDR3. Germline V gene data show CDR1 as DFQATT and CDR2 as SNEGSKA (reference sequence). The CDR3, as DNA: TGCAGTGCTGTCCAAGAGACCCAGTACTTC. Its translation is CSAVQETQYF.

The CDR3 region has the DNA TGCGCCAGCAGCCCAGAGGGGCTACGACAGGGCGAGAACTATGGCTACACCTTC. Residues: CASSPEGLRQGENYGYTF. The V gene is TRBV4-1, the J gene TRBJ1-2, with 7 bases matching TRBD1. The CDR3 contains 18 residues. The V and J ends lost 4 bases and 2 bases, in that order; junction bases with no gene match: 16. CDR1 and CDR2 from the germline V gene are MGHRA and YSYEKL.

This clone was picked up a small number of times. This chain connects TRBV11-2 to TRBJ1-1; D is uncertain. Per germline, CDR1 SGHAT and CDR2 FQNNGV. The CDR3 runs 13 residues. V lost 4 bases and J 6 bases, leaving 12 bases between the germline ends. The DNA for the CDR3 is TGTGCCAGCAGCTCTGATCTCCAGGCTGAAGCTTTCTTT. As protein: CASSSDLQAEAFF.

The CDR3 DNA reads TGTGCCAGCTCACCACCGGCAGGCAACTATGGCTACACCTTC. It encodes CASSPPAGNYGYTF. The gene calls are TRBV18 and TRBJ1-2; no firm D call. Trimming took off 0 bases at V and 2 bases at J, with 7 bases between the two ends. The CDR3 spans 14 residues. Per germline, CDR1 KGHSH and CDR2 LQKENI.

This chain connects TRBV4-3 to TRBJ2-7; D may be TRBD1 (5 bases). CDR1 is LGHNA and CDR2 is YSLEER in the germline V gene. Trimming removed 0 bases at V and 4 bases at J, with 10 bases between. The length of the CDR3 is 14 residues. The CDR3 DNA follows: TGCGCCAGCAGCCAAGACTCAGGGTATTACGAGCAGTACTTC. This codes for CASSQDSGYYEQYF.

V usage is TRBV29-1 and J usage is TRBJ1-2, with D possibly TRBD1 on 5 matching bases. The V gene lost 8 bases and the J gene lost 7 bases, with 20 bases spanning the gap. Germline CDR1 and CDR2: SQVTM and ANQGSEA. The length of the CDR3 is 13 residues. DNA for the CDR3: TGCAGCCTCCAGGACCGGGTCGGGGGTGGCTACACCTTC. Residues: CSLQDRVGGGYTF.

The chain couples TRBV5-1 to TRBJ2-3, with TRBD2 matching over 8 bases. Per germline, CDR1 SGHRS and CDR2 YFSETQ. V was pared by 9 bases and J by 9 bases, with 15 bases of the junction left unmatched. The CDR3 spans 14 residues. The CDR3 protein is CATQSAGGQGTQYF. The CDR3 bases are TGCGCCACCCAATCTGCGGGAGGTCAAGGCACGCAGTATTTT.

The CDR3 DNA is TGTGCCAGTGCTGACAGGGGAGGGGAGCCCCAGCATTTT. It is translated as CASADRGGEPQHF. This sequence joins TRBV19 and TRBJ1-5; TRBD1 matches at 8 bases. Per the germline V gene, CDR1 is LNHDA and CDR2 is SQIVND (reference sequence). Trimming cost V 8 bases and J 8 bases; bases outside gene matches: 8. This CDR3 spans 13 amino acids.

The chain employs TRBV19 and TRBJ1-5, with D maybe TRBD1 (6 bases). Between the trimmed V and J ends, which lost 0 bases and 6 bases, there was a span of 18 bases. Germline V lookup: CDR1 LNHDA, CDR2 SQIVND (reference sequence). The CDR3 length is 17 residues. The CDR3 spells CASSIDGVGGAAQPQHF. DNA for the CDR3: TGTGCCAGTAGTATAGATGGGGTGGGGGGCGCGGCTCAGCCCCAGCATTTT.

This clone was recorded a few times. The CDR3, as DNA: TGTGCCGGGGGGGGAGGTGAGAAAGAGACCCAGTACTTC. This codes for CAGGGGEKETQYF. The chain links TRBV30 to TRBJ2-5, with TRBD2 identical over 7 bases. The CDR3 is 13 amino acids. Germline V gives CDR1 GTSNPN, CDR2 SVGIG (reference sequence). Trimming took 8 bases from V and 3 from J; bases not matched to a gene: 9.

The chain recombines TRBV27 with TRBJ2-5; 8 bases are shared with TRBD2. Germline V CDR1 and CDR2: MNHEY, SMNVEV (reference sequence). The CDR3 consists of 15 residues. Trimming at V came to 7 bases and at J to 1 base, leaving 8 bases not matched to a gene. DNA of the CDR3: TGTGCCAGCAAGGGGGGACTAGTGGGCCAAGAGACCCAGTACTTC. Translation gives CASKGGLVGQETQYF.

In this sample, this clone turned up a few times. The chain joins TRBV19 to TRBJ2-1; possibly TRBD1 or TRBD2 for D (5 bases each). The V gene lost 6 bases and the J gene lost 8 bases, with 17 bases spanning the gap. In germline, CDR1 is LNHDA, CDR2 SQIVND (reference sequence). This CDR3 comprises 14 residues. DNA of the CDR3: TGTGCCAGTAGCCTCCTCCGGGGCCAGGATGAGCAGTTCTTC. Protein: CASSLLRGQDEQFF. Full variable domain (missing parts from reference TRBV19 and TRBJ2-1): DGGITQSPKYLFRKEGQNVTLSCEQNLNHDAMYWYRQDPGQGLRLIYYSQIVNDFQKGDIAEGYSVSREKKESFPLTVTSAQKNPTAFYLCASSLLRGQDEQFFGPGTRLTVL.

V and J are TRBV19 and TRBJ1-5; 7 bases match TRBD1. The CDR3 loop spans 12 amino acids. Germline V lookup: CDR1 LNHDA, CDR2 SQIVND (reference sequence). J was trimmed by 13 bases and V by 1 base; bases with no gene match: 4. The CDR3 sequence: CASSIGRDRQHF. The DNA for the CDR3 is TGTGCCAGTAGTATAGGCCGGGACAGACAGCATTTT.

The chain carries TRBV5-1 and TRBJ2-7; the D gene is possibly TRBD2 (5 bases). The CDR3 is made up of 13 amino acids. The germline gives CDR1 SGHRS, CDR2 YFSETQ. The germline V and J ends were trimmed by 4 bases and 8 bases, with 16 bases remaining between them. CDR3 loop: CASSREGFSKQYF. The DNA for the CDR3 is TGCGCCAGCAGCCGGGAAGGTTTTTCGAAGCAGTACTTC. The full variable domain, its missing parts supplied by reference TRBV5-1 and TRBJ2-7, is KAGVTQTPRYLIKTRGQQVTLSCSPISGHRSVSWYQQTPGQGLQFLFEYFSETQRNKGNFPGRFSGRQFSNSRSEMNVSTLELGDSALYLCASSREGFSKQYFGPGTRLTVT.

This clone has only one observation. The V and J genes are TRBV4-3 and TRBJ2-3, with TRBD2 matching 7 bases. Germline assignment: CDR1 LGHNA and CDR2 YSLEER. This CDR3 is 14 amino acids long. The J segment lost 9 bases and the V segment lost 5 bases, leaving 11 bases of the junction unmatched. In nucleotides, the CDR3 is TGCGCCAGCAGCGTGGGGGGGAGTCGGGAGACGCAGTATTTT. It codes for CASSVGGSRETQYF.

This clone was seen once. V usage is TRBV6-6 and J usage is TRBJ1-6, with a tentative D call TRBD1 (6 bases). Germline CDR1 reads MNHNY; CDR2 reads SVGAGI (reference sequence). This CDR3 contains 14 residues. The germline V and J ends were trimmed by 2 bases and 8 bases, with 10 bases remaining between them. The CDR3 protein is CASSYGGADSPLHF. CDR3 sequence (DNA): TGTGCCAGCAGTTACGGGGGCGCGGATTCACCCCTCCACTTT.

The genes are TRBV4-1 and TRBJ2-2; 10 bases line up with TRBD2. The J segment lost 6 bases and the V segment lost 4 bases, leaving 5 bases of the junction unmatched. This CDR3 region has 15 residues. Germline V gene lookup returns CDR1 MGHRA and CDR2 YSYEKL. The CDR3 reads CASSPLTSGAGELFF. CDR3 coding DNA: TGCGCCAGCAGCCCTCTAACTAGCGGGGCCGGGGAGCTGTTTTTT.

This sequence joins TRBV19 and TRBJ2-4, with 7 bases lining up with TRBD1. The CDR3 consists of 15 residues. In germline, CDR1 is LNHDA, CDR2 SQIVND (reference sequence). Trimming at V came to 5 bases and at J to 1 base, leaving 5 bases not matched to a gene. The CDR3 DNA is TGTGCCAGTAGTTTCGGACAGGCCGCCAAAAACATTCAGTACTTC. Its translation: CASSFGQAAKNIQYF.